This T cell receptor (beta chain) was observed in a study of cytomegalovirus exposure and HLA in healthy donors. Study context: Earlier, 117 million unique TCR beta sequences were recovered from 200 million or so T cells by an analysis. Study results and limitations: Follow-up analysis later connected one missense variant in DCLRE1C with trimming of TCR beta V- and J-genes. The presence/absence work took it that sequencing depth was about the same across donors.

The CDR3 loop spans 15 amino acids. Germline CDR1 is MNHEY and CDR2 is SMNVEV (reference sequence). Trimming took 3 bases from V and 10 from J, leaving 21 bases between them. The PCR made use of 60 Vbeta and 13 Jbeta primers. Produced via immunoSEQ multiplex PCR; TCRdb's table is partial and in-frame only. The sample yields 100,000 to 150,000 clones, around 79% seen once. With respect to this clone: Antigen unknown.

This TCR derives from a woman between 40 and 55 years old in good health and CMV-seropositive. The sample was PBMCs. The genes are TRBV27 and TRBJ1-2, with D possibly matching TRBD1 (5 bases). The CDR3, as DNA: TGTGCCAGCAGTTTGCAGCCAGGGTCCGGGGGGACCTACACCTTC. Translated, it gives CASSLQPGSGGTYTF.